The source of this T cell receptor beta chain is a study of molecular identifiers for immune sequencing clone quantification. Researchers sorted naive CD8 T cells as cells that were CD8+CD4-CCR7+CD45RA+. This clonotype was counted ten times or more. Preparation methods for the bulk TCR libraries were those previously described, with listed TCR primers. One entry per CDR3 protein results from TCRdb running MiXCR on the PCR reads. The repertoire holds 250,000 to 400,000 distinct CDR3 sequences, about 22% seen once, with 0.75% to 0.85% in the top ten. Sequencing was performed on naive CD8+ T cells from blood, with Jurkat cell RNA spiked in. Subset here: FACS-sorted CD8+CD4-CCR7+CD45RA+ naive T cells. This sequence was found in a human donor in good health. Some libraries in this study had Jurkat cell RNA spiked in.

CDR3 in amino acids: CASMTSQNRGGHPGANVLTF. CDR3 nucleotide sequence: TGTGCCAGCATGACTAGCCAGAACCGGGGTGGGCATCCTGGGGCCAACGTCCTGACTTTC. The chain joins TRBV28 to TRBJ2-6; 7 bases are shared with TRBD2. CDR3 length: 20 amino acids. Germline V gene lookup returns CDR1 MDHEN and CDR2 SYDVKM. Losses at the gene ends were 7 bases for V and 2 bases for J; bases not matched to a gene: 20.